This TCR beta chain came from a study of cytotoxic CD8 clonotypes in ibrutinib-treated CLL. For the study at large: Mean per-sample yields comprised around 280,000 productive templates and 94,082 productive rearrangements. Study-level results: The clonality rise at ibrutinib response reflected private clonotype expansion.

Target depth was 1 in 200,000 to 1 in 1 million T cells, about 10x per clonotype. Using immunoSEQ multiplex PCR, the repertoire was profiled, and TCRdb retains in-frame clones only, with some absent. The table records more than 200,000 clones, 70% of them present only once. The CDR3 covers 14 residues. Germline-derived CDR1 and CDR2 are SGHNT and YENEEA. V lost 4 bases, J lost 4 bases, and 4 bases stayed unmatched. Concerning this clone: Its specificity is unknown.

Sequencing was performed on PBMCs, taken after 24 months of ibrutinib treatment. The J gene is TRBJ2-5, the V gene TRBV11-3, with 9 nucleotides matching TRBD2. This receptor was obtained from a human donor with chronic lymphocytic leukemia. CDR3 bases: TGTGCCAGCAGCTCAGGCGGGAGGGGAGAGACCCAGTACTTC. Translation gives CASSSGGRGETQYF.